One and the same sample provided the 10 T cell receptor beta chains below, sequenced in a study of CD8+CD57+ T cells in acquired aplastic anemia. Genomic DNA acted as the template from which TCR beta VDJ combination and CDR3 sequence profiling were carried out. One entry per CDR3 protein, called by TCRdb with MiXCR from the reads. This table holds over 200,000 distinct CDR3 sequences, around 60% found once. The sample was sorted CD4+, CD8+, or CD8+CD57+ T cells (not recorded which) from PBMCs. All receptors come from a human donor in good health.

V usage is TRBV7-3 and J usage is TRBJ2-6; D is ambiguous. This CDR3 is built from 17 residues. The ends were cut back, 6 bases at V and 0 bases at J, with 15 bases in the middle. Germline lookup yields CDR1 SGHTA and CDR2 FQGTGA. CDR3 in DNA: TGTGCCAGCAGTGAAGATAGACGGTTCTCTGGGGCCAACGTCCTGACTTTC. As protein: CASSEDRRFSGANVLTF. Full variable domain (missing parts from reference TRBV7-3 and TRBJ2-6): GAGVSQTPSNKVTEKGKYVELRCDPISGHTALYWYRQSLGQGPEFLIYFQGTGAADDSGLPNDRFFAVRPEGSVSTLKIQRTERGDSAVYLCASSEDRRFSGANVLTFGAGSRLTVL.

This clonotype was seen a few times. The genes are TRBV29-1 and TRBJ2-3; D gene uncertain. Trimming cost V 2 bases and J 4 bases, with 4 bases left between them. Germline V gene lookup returns CDR1 SQVTM and CDR2 ANQGSEA. The CDR3 totals 11 residues. The CDR3 sequence is CSVERADTQYF. CDR3 nucleotide sequence: TGCAGCGTTGAAAGGGCAGATACGCAGTATTTT.

This clonotype has a handful of counts. The V and J genes are TRBV10-3 and TRBJ1-5; TRBD1 matches at 10 bases. Germline CDR1 is ENHRY and CDR2 is SYGVKD. The CDR3 contains 13 residues. The V and J ends lost 7 bases and 5 bases, in that order; junction bases with no gene match: 2. This CDR3 is CAINDRGHQPQHF. In DNA, the CDR3 is TGTGCCATCAATGACAGGGGGCATCAGCCCCAGCATTTT.

The V and J genes are TRBV25-1 and TRBJ1-2, with D perhaps matching TRBD1 (5 bases). Germline CDR1 is MGHDK and CDR2 is SYGVNS. This CDR3 spans 15 amino acids. The germline V and J ends were trimmed by 8 bases and 8 bases, with 24 bases remaining between them. CDR3 loop: CASGPAPQAREGYTF. The CDR3, as DNA: TGTGCCAGCGGCCCCGCCCCACAGGCCAGAGAAGGCTACACCTTC.

This clonotype was seen many times. This chain joins TRBV7-9 and TRBJ2-1, with no clear D. This CDR3 spans 15 amino acids. Germline CDR1 reads SEHNR; CDR2 reads FQNEAQ (reference sequence). V lost 4 bases and J 4 bases, leaving 14 bases between the germline ends. CDR3 sequence: CASSSGSPNYNEQFF. Written as DNA, the CDR3 is TGTGCCAGCAGCTCCGGGTCCCCCAATTACAATGAGCAGTTCTTC.

The chain has TRBV7-2 and TRBJ2-5; D perhaps matches TRBD2 (6 bases). The CDR3 has 17 amino acids. Germline V gives CDR1 SGHTA, CDR2 FQGNSA. V was trimmed by 5 bases and J by 5 bases, leaving 24 bases between them. DNA of the CDR3: TGTGCCAGCAGCCAAGATCGAGGTAGCGGTGTAGGGGAGACCCAGTACTTC. It translates to CASSQDRGSGVGETQYF.

This CDR3 is CASNTGPGQPQHF. For the CDR3, the DNA is TGTGCCAGCAACACAGGGCCTGGTCAGCCCCAGCATTTT. This rearrangement joins TRBV2 to TRBJ1-5, with D possibly being TRBD1 (6 bases). Germline CDR1 is SNHLY and CDR2 is FYNNEI. With 7 bases removed from V and 6 bases from J, the gap between germline ends came to 13 bases. The CDR3 runs to 13 residues. Complete variable domain (other parts from reference TRBV2 and TRBJ1-5): EPEVTQTPSHQVTQMGQEVILRCVPISNHLYFYWYRQILGQKVEFLVSFYNNEISEKSEIFDDQFSVERPDGSNFTLKIRSTKLEDSAMYFCASNTGPGQPQHFGDGTRLSIL.

This clonotype was detected once. J is TRBJ1-2 and V is TRBV7-3, with 8 nucleotides matching TRBD1. Germline loops: CDR1 SGHTA, CDR2 FQGTGA. The CDR3 totals 14 residues. V shed 5 bases, J shed 7 bases, and the junction held 9 bases outside the gene matches. The CDR3 DNA reads TGTGCCAGCAGCGGCGGGGGACAGGAAGTTGGCTACACCTTC. It translates to CASSGGGQEVGYTF.

This clonotype was recorded only once. The V gene is TRBV6-6, the J gene TRBJ1-6; 8 bases are a match to TRBD1. V trimming: 6 bases; J trimming: 10 bases; junction bases outside the gene matches: 2. This CDR3 comprises 12 residues. From germline, CDR1 is MNHNY and CDR2 SVGAGI (reference sequence). The CDR3 nucleotides read TGTGCCAGCAGGACAGGGGAATCACCCCTCCACTTT. Amino acid sequence: CASRTGESPLHF.

A word on this clonotype: A junction end diverges from the germline sequence, so it may reflect a read error. This chain joins TRBV5-5 and TRBJ1-1; maybe TRBD1 (5 bases). In germline, CDR1 is SGHKS, CDR2 YYEKEE (reference sequence). CDR3 length equals 16 residues. DNA for the CDR3: TGCGCCAGCACTGATAGGGCAGGGTCAATGAACACTGAAGCTTTCTTT. Amino acid sequence: CASTDRAGSMNTEAFF.